This T cell receptor (beta chain) was retrieved from a study of OX40 agonist ivuxolimab in advanced cancers. Sequenced by immunoSEQ multiplex PCR; TCRdb stores in-frame clones only, minus some. The sample carries about 120,000 clones, around 89% recorded once. The CDR3 extends over 15 amino acids. Per the germline V gene, CDR1 is SGHRS and CDR2 is YFSETQ. V lost 0 bases to trimming and J lost 1 base; unmatched junction nucleotides: 3. V usage is TRBV5-1 and J usage is TRBJ2-7; 8 bases line up with TRBD1. This clonotype was sampled from an adult with an advanced solid tumor such as melanoma, head and neck, liver or kidney cancer. The starting material was CD4+ or CD8+ T cells sorted from blood, obtained in a trial of the OX40 agonist ivuxolimab. The CDR3 DNA is TGCGCCAGCAGCTTGGCGACAGGGGAATCCTACGAGCAGTACTTC. Translating it yields CASSLATGESYEQYF.